This T cell receptor (beta chain) is from a study of blood T cell repertoires in COVID-19. At the level of the study: Sites across the United States, Italy and Spain contributed samples from acute and convalescent COVID-19. The cDNA or gDNA used as material had been derived from T cells, B-cell-depleted T cells, or PBMCs.

Per the study methods: Amplified reference gene primers provided the basis for estimating nucleated cell counts. Here immunoSEQ multiplex PCR was the method, and the copy in TCRdb shows in-frame clones only, minus some. V and J calls and clone size come straight from that table; D and trimming were deduced from the DNA. The repertoire has 8,500 to 13,000 clones, roughly 83% of them found once; the top ten carry 9.5% to 15%. Germline V gene data show CDR1 as SGHNT and CDR2 as YYREEE (reference sequence). The V and J ends lost 4 bases and 4 bases, in that order; junction bases with no gene match: 7. The CDR3 has 15 residues.

Sequencing was performed on peripheral blood. This chain uses TRBV5-4 with TRBJ2-1, with TRBD2 matching 8 bases. The receptor was isolated from a human donor in a cohort sampled during active COVID-19. The CDR3 nucleotides are TGTGCCAGCAGCGACATCCTAGCGGGTTACAATGAGCAGTTCTTC. Its protein is CASSDILAGYNEQFF.